This T cell receptor (beta chain) was recorded in a study of vaccination effects on CD4 cells after COVID-19. The overall study: Sampling occurred a median 72 days post second dose, range 14 to 241.

This CDR3 region has 17 residues. After removal of 2 bases from V and 9 bases from J, the junction contained 12 bases not matched to a gene. Germline CDR1 reads SGHTA; CDR2 reads FQGNSA. A few counts support this clone. Its matching antigen is unknown. The repertoire was sequenced with immunoSEQ multiplex PCR; TCRdb's copy has only in-frame clones and lacks some. The table lists 25,000 to 30,000 clones, about 74% of them singletons. Pools of viral peptides were used by the ViraFEST assay to expand antigen-specific CD4+ T cells ahead of sequencing. Scientists isolated CD4+ T cells after a roughly 10-day culture period ended. Participants got two doses of BNT162b2 or mRNA-1273 vaccine. Previously uninfected by SARS-CoV-2, the vaccine recipients also showed negative nucleocapsid antibodies. Study-level points and caveats: Missing from the study were early post-infection timepoints, and its convalescent patients were few. Just 1 of 255 vaccine-induced clones in healthy recipients was cross-reactive.

The receptor's source is a human donor who received a COVID-19 vaccine. The specimen comprised CD4+ T cells from PBMCs cultured with HCoV-OC43 spike peptides, sampled after COVID-19 vaccination. Subset in this sample: HCoV-OC43 spike overlapping peptide pool stimulation. The chain combines TRBV7-2 with TRBJ1-6; 8 bases align to TRBD1. CDR3 sequence: CASSLFSRGRLGSPLHF. CDR3 nucleotides: TGTGCCAGCAGCTTATTTTCCAGGGGGCGCCTCGGTTCACCCCTCCACTTT.